This entry lists 16 T cell receptor beta chains sequenced from one sample in a study of T-cell reconstitution after alpha-beta-depleted transplantation in children. Preparing the TCRbeta library involved the use of unique molecular identifiers. TCRdb re-analysed the PCR reads in MiXCR, keeping a single row per CDR3 protein. Counted here are about 240,000 distinct CDR3 sequences, about 26% occurring once; the ten biggest clones make up approximately 2.5%. Sequenced material: PBMCs, taken before TCRalphabeta/CD19-depleted stem cell transplant. These receptors were obtained from a girl aged 2 to 10 with Fanconi anemia, due to receive a stem cell transplant.

This clonotype was counted many times. The gene calls are TRBV10-3 and TRBJ2-5, with a possible D match to TRBD1 (6 bases). The CDR3 contains 16 residues. The germline gives CDR1 ENHRY, CDR2 SYGVKD. Trimming pared 0 bases from V and 5 bases from J, leaving 16 bases between. The CDR3 region has the DNA TGTGCCATCAGTGAGTCGATGGGGGCGCGTGGGGAGACCCAGTACTTC. It encodes CAISESMGARGETQYF.

J is TRBJ2-5 and V is TRBV20-1, with D maybe TRBD2 (5 bases). V was pared by 0 bases and J by 5 bases, with 16 bases between. This CDR3 is built from 15 residues. Germline CDR1 DFQATT, CDR2 SNEGSKA (reference sequence). The CDR3 bases are TGCAGTGCTAGAGATGTCCCTAGCACGAGGGAGACCCAGTACTTC. Translating it yields CSARDVPSTRETQYF.

This clonotype was counted many times. This chain links TRBV12-3 or TRBV12-4 with TRBJ2-1, with D unclear. V was clipped by 3 bases and J by 0 bases, with 9 bases between them. The CDR3 consists of 15 residues. The CDR3 loop is CASSLRVSSYNEQFF. For the CDR3, the DNA is TGTGCCAGCAGTTTGCGTGTGAGCTCCTACAATGAGCAGTTCTTC.

The chain is built from TRBV5-1 and TRBJ1-1; D unclear. The V gene's germline CDR1 is SGHRS and CDR2 YFSETQ. With 0 bases removed from V and 5 bases from J, the gap between germline ends came to 8 bases. CDR3 length: 13 amino acids. The DNA for the CDR3 is TGCGCCAGCAGCTTGGATGCCGGTACTGAAGCTTTCTTT. Translated, it gives CASSLDAGTEAFF.

This clonotype was seen only a few times. This sequence joins TRBV5-1 and TRBJ1-3, with TRBD1 identical over 9 bases. Germline assignment: CDR1 SGHRS and CDR2 YFSETQ. The CDR3 has 14 amino acids. V gave up 3 bases and J gave up 6 bases; unmatched junction bases: 4. CDR3 nucleotide sequence: TGCGCCAGCAGCTCGGGACAGGGCAAAAACACCATATATTTT. It codes for CASSSGQGKNTIYF.

This rearrangement joins TRBV28 to TRBJ2-7; D is unclear. V shed 7 bases and J shed 1 base, with 11 bases lying between them. The length of the CDR3 is 13 residues. CDR1 is MDHEN and CDR2 is SYDVKM in the germline V gene. The CDR3 bases are TGTGCCAGCAAGGTGACGGAGTCCTACGAGCAGTACTTC. Encoded protein: CASKVTESYEQYF.

In this sample, this clonotype turned up many times. The chain joins TRBV4-2 to TRBJ1-2; D is possibly TRBD1 (5 bases). This CDR3 is 11 amino acids long. Per germline, CDR1 LGHNA and CDR2 YNFKEQ. V lost 2 bases to trimming and J lost 7 bases, with 5 bases between them. The CDR3 DNA sequence: TGTGCCAGCAGCCAACAGGGTGGCTACACCTTC. Translated, it gives CASSQQGGYTF.

The V call is TRBV4-1, the J call TRBJ1-5; D gene unclear. The CDR3 length is 15 residues. Trimming removed 0 bases from V and 3 bases from J, with 9 bases in between. Germline V gene data show CDR1 as MGHRA and CDR2 as YSYEKL. The DNA of the CDR3 is TGCGCCAGCAGCCAAGATCCCAGCCTCAATCAGCCCCAGCATTTT. It specifies CASSQDPSLNQPQHF.

At least ten counts were recorded for this clonotype. The chain carries TRBV25-1 and TRBJ2-7; D possibly corresponds to TRBD1 (6 bases). Trimming cost V 5 bases and J 4 bases, with 15 bases left between them. The germline V gene has CDR1 MGHDK and CDR2 SYGVNS. The CDR3 has 14 residues. Written as DNA, the CDR3 is TGTGCCAGCAGTTCCTGGAACAGGGTTTACGAGCAGTACTTC. Its protein is CASSSWNRVYEQYF.

This clonotype turned up a few times. V gene TRBV12-3 or TRBV12-4 combines with J gene TRBJ1-1; D gene uncertain. The CDR3 runs 15 residues. Trimming removed 3 bases at V and 1 base at J, with 12 bases between. The CDR3 DNA follows: TGTGCCAGCAGTTTTCGGTCACACCAGAACACTGAAGCTTTCTTT. It is translated as CASSFRSHQNTEAFF.

This clonotype has more than one count but fewer than ten. The DNA of the CDR3 is TGCGCCAGCAGCTTTTCGGGACAGGGAGCAGATACGCAGTATTTT. Its protein product is CASSFSGQGADTQYF. This sequence joins TRBV5-1 and TRBJ2-3; 9 bases line up with TRBD1. Germline-derived CDR1 and CDR2 are SGHRS and YFSETQ. Trimming cost V 2 bases and J 4 bases; bases outside gene matches: 5. CDR3 length equals 15 residues.

In its sample, this clonotype was seen a few times. This chain joins TRBV20-1 and TRBJ2-6; weak D call: TRBD2 (5 bases). Trimming removed 0 bases at V and 2 bases at J, with 8 bases between. There are 15 residues in the CDR3. Looked up from germline, CDR1 is DFQATT and CDR2 is SNEGSKA (reference sequence). CDR3 coding DNA: TGCAGTGCTAGAGACAGGAGGACTGGGGCCAACGTCCTGACTTTC. Its translation: CSARDRRTGANVLTF.

This clonotype was counted at least ten times. The V gene is TRBV29-1, the J gene TRBJ1-2; D is perhaps TRBD1 (6 bases). The ends were cut back, 6 bases at V and 4 bases at J, with 18 bases in the middle. CDR1 is SQVTM, CDR2 ANQGSEA, per germline. The CDR3 covers 14 residues. CDR3 coding DNA: TGCAGCGTGGAAACAGGGAACGAAGGCTATGGCTACACCTTC. Its protein product is CSVETGNEGYGYTF.

The V call is TRBV19, the J call TRBJ2-1, with unresolved D. Trimming took 5 bases from V and 8 from J, leaving 22 bases between them. CDR3 length: 16 residues. Germline CDR1 LNHDA, CDR2 SQIVND (reference sequence). CDR3 sequence: CASSPPRAGLRDEQFF. CDR3 in DNA: TGTGCCAGTAGTCCTCCAAGGGCAGGCCTTCGGGATGAGCAGTTCTTC.

V gene TRBV2 combines with J gene TRBJ2-7; no reliable D call. Trimming pared 4 bases from V and 2 bases from J, leaving 18 bases between. CDR1 and CDR2 from the germline V gene are SNHLY and FYNNEI. This CDR3 region has 16 residues. The CDR3 sequence is CASSGPWAENAYEQYF. The DNA for the CDR3 is TGTGCCAGCAGTGGCCCTTGGGCGGAGAATGCCTACGAGCAGTACTTC.

The chain links TRBV7-9 to TRBJ2-2; a possible D gene is TRBD2 (5 bases). Per germline, CDR1 SEHNR and CDR2 FQNEAQ (reference sequence). The ends were cut back, 2 bases at V and 5 bases at J, with 9 bases in the middle. The CDR3 is 14 amino acids. The CDR3 sequence is CASSLKRLTGELFF. The CDR3, as DNA: TGTGCCAGCAGCTTAAAGCGGTTGACCGGGGAGCTGTTTTTT.